The 18 T cell receptor beta chains in this list originate from one sample, sequenced in a study of cytomegalovirus exposure and HLA in healthy donors. Primers: 60 Vbeta forward and 13 Jbeta reverse. Using immunoSEQ multiplex PCR, the repertoire was profiled, and TCRdb retains in-frame clones only, with some absent. This table holds more than 90,000 clones. The specimen sequenced was PBMCs. Receptors were obtained from a man between 35 and 55 years old in good health and CMV-seropositive.

V is TRBV6-6 and J is TRBJ2-7; 7 bases are a match to TRBD2. Trimming cost V 7 bases and J 0 bases; bases outside gene matches: 6. Germline V CDR1 and CDR2: MNHNY, SVGAGI (reference sequence). There are 14 residues in the CDR3. CDR3 sequence: CASKFLADSYEQYF. The CDR3 DNA follows: TGTGCCAGCAAGTTCCTAGCGGACTCCTACGAGCAGTACTTC.

The chain combines TRBV6-6 with TRBJ2-1; the match to TRBD1 covers 11 bases. This CDR3 region has 16 residues. Per the germline V gene, CDR1 is MNHNY and CDR2 is SVGAGI (reference sequence). Trimming cost V 6 bases and J 0 bases; bases outside gene matches: 4. CDR3 amino acids: CASRSGTGGSYNEQFF. The CDR3 coding sequence is TGTGCCAGCAGATCCGGGACAGGGGGCTCCTACAATGAGCAGTTCTTC.

The V and J genes are TRBV9 and TRBJ2-7; a possible D gene is TRBD1 (6 bases). Trimming took 4 bases from V and 6 from J, leaving 17 bases between them. The CDR3 contains 14 residues. Per the germline V gene, CDR1 is SGDLS and CDR2 is YYNGEE. The CDR3 nucleotides are TGTGCCAGCAGCTTCCGGGACAAGGCCTCCGAGCAGTACTTC. Its translation: CASSFRDKASEQYF.

The chain links TRBV18 to TRBJ2-7; a possible D gene is TRBD2 (5 bases). V lost 1 base and J lost 3, with 13 bases in between. Germline V gene sequence: CDR1 KGHSH, CDR2 LQKENI. The CDR3 spans 15 residues. The CDR3 DNA follows: TGTGCCAGCTCACCACGAACTAGTGAAGGCTACGAGCAGTACTTC. This gives the protein CASSPRTSEGYEQYF. The full variable domain, with the rest looked up from reference TRBV18 and TRBJ2-7, is NAGVMQNPRHLVRRRGQEARLRCSPMKGHSHVYWYRQLPEEGLKFMVYLQKENIIDESGMPKERFSAEFPKEGPSILRIQQVVRGDSAAYFCASSPRTSEGYEQYFGPGTRLTVT.

The rearrangement links TRBV25-1 to TRBJ2-1; 11 bases are a match to TRBD2. Germline trimming cut 1 base from V and 7 bases from J; bases unmatched to any gene: 9. Germline-derived CDR1 and CDR2 are MGHDK and SYGVNS. The CDR3 spans 17 residues. This chain's CDR3 is CASSEWELAGVGNEQFF. Written as DNA, the CDR3 is TGTGCCAGCAGTGAATGGGAACTAGCGGGAGTGGGGAATGAGCAGTTCTTC.

The V gene is TRBV10-2, the J gene TRBJ1-2; no clear D gene. The CDR3 loop spans 13 amino acids. Trimming removed 4 bases at V and 1 base at J, with 7 bases between. CDR1 and CDR2 from the germline V gene are WSHSY and SAAADI. The chain's CDR3 is CASSGGVNYGYTF. The CDR3 DNA follows: TGCGCCAGCAGTGGCGGGGTTAACTATGGCTACACCTTC.

This sequence joins TRBV5-1 and TRBJ1-1; no reliable D call. The CDR3 sequence is 13 residues long. Germline lookup yields CDR1 SGHRS and CDR2 YFSETQ. The V end lost 1 base, the J end lost 10 bases, and 14 bases lay between the germline ends. The CDR3 region has the DNA TGCGCCAGCAGCTTGTACCGCTCCGAGGGAGCTTTCTTT. Translated, it gives CASSLYRSEGAFF.

The CDR3 spells CASSAVPGGYTF. The CDR3 nucleotides read TGTGCCAGCAGTGCCGTCCCCGGGGGCTACACCTTC. The J gene is TRBJ1-2, the V gene TRBV6-1; no firm D call. V was cut by 4 bases and J by 8 bases, with 11 bases left in between. Germline V CDR1 and CDR2: MNHNS, SASEGT. This CDR3 has 12 residues.

V gene TRBV28 combines with J gene TRBJ1-2; D might be TRBD1 (5 bases). Deletions cut 3 bases from V and 5 bases from J, with 13 bases between. Germline V gene lookup returns CDR1 MDHEN and CDR2 SYDVKM. The CDR3 has 14 residues. The CDR3 here is CASSLPGNRYGYTF. The CDR3 DNA follows: TGTGCCAGCAGTTTGCCAGGGAACAGGTATGGCTACACCTTC.

The chain combines TRBV5-5 with TRBJ1-4; D perhaps matches TRBD1 (6 bases). The V gene lost 3 bases and the J gene lost 4 bases, with 16 bases spanning the gap. There are 16 residues in the CDR3. Germline V gene sequence: CDR1 SGHKS, CDR2 YYEKEE (reference sequence). The DNA for the CDR3 is TGTGCCAGCAGCTCGGGCCCGGGACACCATAATGAAAAACTGTTTTTT. It yields the protein CASSSGPGHHNEKLFF.

This chain uses TRBV6-1 with TRBJ2-3; D perhaps matches TRBD2 (6 bases). The CDR3 extends over 11 amino acids. The V end lost 10 bases, the J end lost 4 bases, and 9 bases lay between the germline ends. Germline CDR1 reads MNHNS; CDR2 reads SASEGT. The DNA of the CDR3 is TGTGCCACCGGGAGTGCAGATACGCAGTATTTT. Translating gives CATGSADTQYF.

V is TRBV7-9 and J is TRBJ2-1; maybe TRBD1 (6 bases). CDR1 SEHNR and CDR2 FQNEAQ come from the germline V gene (reference sequence). The CDR3 is 16 residues long. V was pared by 5 bases and J by 3 bases, with 17 bases between. This chain's CDR3 is CASSLPGTPNYNEQFF. CDR3 in DNA: TGTGCCAGCAGCCTCCCCGGGACACCCAACTACAATGAGCAGTTCTTC.

This rearrangement joins TRBV19 to TRBJ1-2, with a weak D call TRBD1 (6 bases). CDR3 length equals 15 residues. V lost 3 bases and J lost 4, with 15 bases in between. CDR1 is LNHDA, CDR2 SQIVND, per germline (reference sequence). CDR3 sequence: CASSMGQGLSYGYTF. The CDR3 DNA reads TGTGCCAGTAGTATGGGGCAGGGGTTGTCCTATGGCTACACCTTC.

V is TRBV19 and J is TRBJ2-1; D is perhaps TRBD2 (5 bases). Trimming shortened V by 5 bases and J by 2 bases, and 13 bases separated the two germline ends. Germline assignment: CDR1 LNHDA and CDR2 SQIVND (reference sequence). The CDR3 covers 15 residues. The CDR3 spells CASSGSDYPYNEQFF. The CDR3 DNA reads as TGTGCCAGTAGTGGGAGCGACTACCCCTACAATGAGCAGTTCTTC.

The chain has TRBV4-2 and TRBJ2-5; TRBD1 might be the D (6 bases). The end of the DNA aligns better with TRBJ2-7, so the J call may be wrong. The CDR3 sequence is 18 residues long. Germline CDR1 is LGHNA and CDR2 is YNFKEQ. The CDR3 spells CASSLPGHGSLESYEQYF. The CDR3 DNA sequence: TGTGCCAGCAGCCTTCCGGGACACGGAAGCCTTGAATCCTACGAGCAGTACTTC.

The V call is TRBV29-1, the J call TRBJ2-7; tentative D call: TRBD1 (6 bases). The CDR3 is made up of 15 amino acids. CDR1 is SQVTM and CDR2 is ANQGSEA in the germline V gene. V lost 6 bases and J 3 bases, leaving 21 bases between the germline ends. The CDR3 DNA is TGCAGCGTCGCCCGGCACACAGGGTCTCTCTACGAGCAGTACTTC. Translating gives CSVARHTGSLYEQYF.

This chain connects TRBV27 to TRBJ2-1; TRBD2 matches at 11 bases. Trimming at V came to 6 bases and at J to 5 bases, leaving 9 bases not matched to a gene. Germline V CDR1 and CDR2: MNHEY, SMNVEV (reference sequence). This CDR3 has 16 residues. CDR3 protein: CASSLAGTSGNNEQFF. CDR3 nucleotide sequence: TGTGCCAGCAGCCTCGCCGGGACTAGCGGAAACAATGAGCAGTTCTTC.

The chain links TRBV27 to TRBJ2-7, with TRBD2 matching over 8 bases. This CDR3 comprises 19 residues. The junction had 13 bases not matched to a gene; V was cut back by 0 bases and J by 0 bases. The germline gives CDR1 MNHEY, CDR2 SMNVEV (reference sequence). CDR3 amino acids: CASSLSAIRSGRISYEQYF. Written as DNA, the CDR3 is TGTGCCAGCAGTTTATCTGCTATTAGGAGCGGGAGAATCTCCTACGAGCAGTACTTC.